These 8 T cell receptor beta chains were all obtained from the same sample, sequenced in a study of cytomegalovirus exposure and HLA in healthy donors. The PCR was carried out with 60 Vbeta primers and 13 Jbeta primers. TCRdb's copy holds only in-frame clones and misses some; the assay was immunoSEQ multiplex PCR. The profile shows 200,000 to 250,000 clones, roughly 68% of them singletons. The sample taken for sequencing was PBMCs. These receptors were taken from a man aged 40-50 years in good health and CMV-seropositive.

This chain joins TRBV7-6 and TRBJ2-6, with D maybe TRBD2 (6 bases). V lost 0 bases and J 2 bases, leaving 14 bases between the germline ends. The CDR3 has 18 amino acids. Germline V gene sequence: CDR1 SGHVS, CDR2 FNYEAQ. CDR3 sequence: CASSLAVAGSAGANVLTF. For the CDR3, the DNA is TGTGCCAGCAGCTTAGCGGTGGCGGGAAGCGCTGGGGCCAACGTCCTGACTTTC. Full variable domain (missing parts from reference TRBV7-6 and TRBJ2-6): GAGVSQSPRYKVTKRGQDVALRCDPISGHVSLYWYRQALGQGPEFLTYFNYEAQQDKSGLPNDRFSAERPEGSISTLTIQRTEQRDSAMYRCASSLAVAGSAGANVLTFGAGSRLTVL.

V and J are TRBV5-1 and TRBJ2-3; the D gene is possibly TRBD1 (5 bases). The CDR3 contains 15 residues. Germline-derived CDR1 and CDR2 are SGHRS and YFSETQ. The ends were cut back, 0 bases at V and 0 bases at J, with 8 bases in the middle. CDR3 DNA sequence: TGCGCCAGCAGCTTGGAACAGGCGAGCACAGATACGCAGTATTTT. It encodes CASSLEQASTDTQYF.

The rearrangement links TRBV5-1 to TRBJ1-1, with D possibly TRBD1 on 6 matching bases. Germline V CDR1 and CDR2: SGHRS, YFSETQ. This CDR3 region has 14 residues. Trimming cost V 3 bases and J 1 base, with 10 bases left between them. CDR3 protein: CASSSIGGNTEAFF. The CDR3 nucleotides are TGCGCCAGCAGCTCAATAGGGGGGAACACTGAAGCTTTCTTT.

The rearrangement uses TRBV19 and TRBJ2-2; tentatively, D is TRBD1 (5 bases). CDR1 is LNHDA and CDR2 is SQIVND in the germline V gene (reference sequence). Trimming left V 7 bases short and J 6 bases short, with 21 bases between. This CDR3 is built from 16 residues. The CDR3 bases are TGTGCCAGTATGAAGGGGCTCGAGAAAGGGTCCGGGGAGCTGTTTTTT. Its translation is CASMKGLEKGSGELFF.

This chain connects TRBV27 to TRBJ2-7; a weak D match, TRBD2 (6 bases). CDR3 length: 16 amino acids. Germline V gene data show CDR1 as MNHEY and CDR2 as SMNVEV (reference sequence). The V end lost 3 bases, the J end lost 3 bases, and 18 bases lay between the germline ends. CDR3 region: CASSFRGTAVGYEQYF. CDR3 sequence (DNA): TGTGCCAGCAGTTTCCGGGGGACGGCAGTGGGCTACGAGCAGTACTTC.

This clone has just one count. Distinct nucleotide sequences in the sample also encode this CDR3. The rearrangement joins TRBV6-1 to TRBJ2-7; 7 nucleotides agree with TRBD1. The V and J ends lost 5 bases and 0 bases, in that order; junction bases with no gene match: 7. Germline-derived CDR1 and CDR2 are MNHNS and SASEGT. The CDR3 contains 15 residues. Written as DNA, the CDR3 is TGTGCCAGCAGTTCCCAGCGGACAGGCTCCTACGAGCAGTACTTC. It codes for CASSSQRTGSYEQYF.

The table lists this clone with a count of one. This sequence joins TRBV19 and TRBJ2-1, with TRBD1 matching 9 bases. From germline, CDR1 is LNHDA and CDR2 SQIVND (reference sequence). The CDR3 runs 14 residues. V lost 5 bases, J lost 8 bases, and 7 bases stayed unmatched. CDR3: CASSPKTGGYEQFF. The CDR3 nucleotides read TGTGCCAGTAGTCCAAAAACAGGGGGCTATGAGCAGTTCTTC. Filled out from reference TRBV19 and TRBJ2-1, the complete variable domain reads DGGITQSPKYLFRKEGQNVTLSCEQNLNHDAMYWYRQDPGQGLRLIYYSQIVNDFQKGDIAEGYSVSREKKESFPLTVTSAQKNPTAFYLCASSPKTGGYEQFFGPGTRLTVL.

The rearrangement links TRBV4-3 to TRBJ1-2, with D unclear. This CDR3 comprises 16 residues. V lost 4 bases and J lost 8, with 23 bases in between. CDR1 and CDR2 (germline): LGHNA, YSLEER. The DNA of the CDR3 is TGCGCCAGCAGCCGCACGCCTGGTAGCGAGGGTGGAGGCTACACCTTC. Translation: CASSRTPGSEGGGYTF.